This entry is about one TCR beta chain. Its antigen is unidentified. These data originate in a study of CD8 T cells in Susac syndrome. Study-wide results and limits: Individuals included in the TCR sequencing and HLA analysis were acknowledged by the study to be relatively few in number. Clonal expansion was absent from the CD4+ T cell repertoires in Susac syndrome.

An amount of RNA that ranged from roughly 0.45 to 1 ug was reverse transcribed with random hexamers. One entry per CDR3 protein results from TCRdb running MiXCR on the immunoSEQ multiplex PCR reads. There are about 240,000 distinct CDR3 sequences in the sample; 96% occur only once, and about 0.1% lies in the top ten. Negative isolation was used for CD8+ and CD4+ T cells and FACS enrichment for TEMRA cells. The CDR3 sequence is 14 residues long. V was trimmed by 6 bases and J by 4 bases, leaving 13 bases between them. Sequencing input: CD4+ T cells from PBMCs. The genes are TRBV12-3 or TRBV12-4 and TRBJ1-5, with D hard to call. The sequence was obtained from a human donor with Susac syndrome. The CDR3 protein is CASSPKEFNQPQHF. The CDR3 DNA follows: TGTGCCAGCAGCCCAAAAGAGTTTAATCAGCCCCAGCATTTT.